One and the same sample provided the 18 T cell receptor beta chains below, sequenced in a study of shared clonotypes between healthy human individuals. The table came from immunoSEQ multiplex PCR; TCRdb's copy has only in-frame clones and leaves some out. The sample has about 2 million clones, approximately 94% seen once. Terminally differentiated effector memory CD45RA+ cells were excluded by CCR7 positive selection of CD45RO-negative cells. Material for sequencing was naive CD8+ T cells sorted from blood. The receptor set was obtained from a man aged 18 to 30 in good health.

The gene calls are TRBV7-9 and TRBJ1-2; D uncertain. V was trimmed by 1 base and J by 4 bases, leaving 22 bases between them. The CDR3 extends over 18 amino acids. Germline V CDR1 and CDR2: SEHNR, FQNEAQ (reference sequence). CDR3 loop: CASSLVGPMAGEGYGYTF. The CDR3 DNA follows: TGTGCCAGCAGCTTAGTTGGTCCGATGGCCGGAGAAGGCTATGGCTACACCTTC.

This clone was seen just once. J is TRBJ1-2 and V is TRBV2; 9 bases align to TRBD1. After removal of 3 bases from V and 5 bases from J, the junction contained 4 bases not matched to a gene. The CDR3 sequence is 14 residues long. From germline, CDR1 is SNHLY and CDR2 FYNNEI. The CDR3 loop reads CASSEIQGAYGYTF. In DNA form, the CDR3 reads TGTGCCAGCAGTGAGATACAGGGGGCGTATGGCTACACCTTC. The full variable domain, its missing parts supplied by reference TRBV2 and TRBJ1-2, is EPEVTQTPSHQVTQMGQEVILRCVPISNHLYFYWYRQILGQKVEFLVSFYNNEISEKSEIFDDQFSVERPDGSNFTLKIRSTKLEDSAMYFCASSEIQGAYGYTFGSGTRLTVV.

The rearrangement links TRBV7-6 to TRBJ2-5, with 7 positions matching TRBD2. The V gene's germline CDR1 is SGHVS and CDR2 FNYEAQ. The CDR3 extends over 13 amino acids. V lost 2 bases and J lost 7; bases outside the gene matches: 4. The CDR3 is CASSLNGGGTQYF. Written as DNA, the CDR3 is TGTGCCAGCAGCTTAAATGGGGGGGGGACCCAGTACTTC.

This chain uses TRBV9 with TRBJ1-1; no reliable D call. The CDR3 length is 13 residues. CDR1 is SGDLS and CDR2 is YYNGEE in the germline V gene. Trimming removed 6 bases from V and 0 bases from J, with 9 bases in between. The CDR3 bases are TGTGCCAGCAACGGGGATATGAACACTGAAGCTTTCTTT. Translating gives CASNGDMNTEAFF.

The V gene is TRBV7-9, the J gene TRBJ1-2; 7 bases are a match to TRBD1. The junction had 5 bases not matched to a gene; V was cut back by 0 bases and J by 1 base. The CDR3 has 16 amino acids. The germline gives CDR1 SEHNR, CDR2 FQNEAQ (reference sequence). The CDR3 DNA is TGTGCCAGCAGCTTAGCGACAGGGAGAGATAACTATGGCTACACCTTC. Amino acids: CASSLATGRDNYGYTF.

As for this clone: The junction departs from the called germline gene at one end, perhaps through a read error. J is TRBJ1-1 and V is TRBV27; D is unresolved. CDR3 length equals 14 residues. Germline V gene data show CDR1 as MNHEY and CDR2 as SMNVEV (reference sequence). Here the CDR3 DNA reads TGTGCCAGCAGTTTCGGGTCTACGAACGCTGAAGCTTTCTTT. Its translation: CASSFGSTNAEAFF.

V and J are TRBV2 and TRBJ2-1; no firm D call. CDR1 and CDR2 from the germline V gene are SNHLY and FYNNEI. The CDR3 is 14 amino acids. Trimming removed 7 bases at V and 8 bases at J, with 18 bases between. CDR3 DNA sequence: TGTGCCAGCACTCTGGACCTTGCAATAGATGAGCAGTTCTTC. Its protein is CASTLDLAIDEQFF. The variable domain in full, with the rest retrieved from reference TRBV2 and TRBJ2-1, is EPEVTQTPSHQVTQMGQEVILRCVPISNHLYFYWYRQILGQKVEFLVSFYNNEISEKSEIFDDQFSVERPDGSNFTLKIRSTKLEDSAMYFCASTLDLAIDEQFFGPGTRLTVL.

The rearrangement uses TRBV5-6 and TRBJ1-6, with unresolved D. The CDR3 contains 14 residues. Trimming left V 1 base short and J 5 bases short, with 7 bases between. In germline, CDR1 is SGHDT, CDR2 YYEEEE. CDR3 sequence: CASSLLGNNSPLHF. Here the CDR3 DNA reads TGTGCCAGCAGCTTGTTAGGGAATAATTCACCCCTCCACTTT.

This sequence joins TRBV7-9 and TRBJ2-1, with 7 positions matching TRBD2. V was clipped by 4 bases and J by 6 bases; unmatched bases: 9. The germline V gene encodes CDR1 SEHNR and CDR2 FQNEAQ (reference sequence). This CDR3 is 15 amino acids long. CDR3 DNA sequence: TGTGCCAGCAGCTCGGGGAGGGCCGTCGGCAATGAGCAGTTCTTC. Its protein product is CASSSGRAVGNEQFF.

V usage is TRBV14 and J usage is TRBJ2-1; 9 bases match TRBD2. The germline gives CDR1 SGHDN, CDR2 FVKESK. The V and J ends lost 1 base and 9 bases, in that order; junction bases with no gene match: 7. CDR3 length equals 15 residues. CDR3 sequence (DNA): TGTGCCAGCAGCCAAGTCAATAGCGGGAGTCCTGAGCAGTTCTTC. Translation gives CASSQVNSGSPEQFF. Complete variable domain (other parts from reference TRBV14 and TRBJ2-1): EAGVTQFPSHSVIEKGQTVTLRCDPISGHDNLYWYRRVMGKEIKFLLHFVKESKQDESGMPNNRFLAERTGGTYSTLKVQPAELEDSGVYFCASSQVNSGSPEQFFGPGTRLTVL.

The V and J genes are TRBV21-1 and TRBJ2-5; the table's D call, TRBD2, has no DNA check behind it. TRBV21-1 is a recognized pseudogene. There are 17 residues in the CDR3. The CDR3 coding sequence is TGTGCCAGCAGCAAAGTAGGGGCGGGAGGGCCTCGAGAGACCCAGTACTTC. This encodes CASSKVGAGGPRETQYF.

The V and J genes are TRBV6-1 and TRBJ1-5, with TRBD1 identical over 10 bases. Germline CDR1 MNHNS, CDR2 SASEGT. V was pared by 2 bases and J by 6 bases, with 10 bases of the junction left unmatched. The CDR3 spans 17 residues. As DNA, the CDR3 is TGTGCCAGCAGTGAACTCGGACAGGGGGTAGCTGGTCAGCCCCAGCATTTT. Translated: CASSELGQGVAGQPQHF.

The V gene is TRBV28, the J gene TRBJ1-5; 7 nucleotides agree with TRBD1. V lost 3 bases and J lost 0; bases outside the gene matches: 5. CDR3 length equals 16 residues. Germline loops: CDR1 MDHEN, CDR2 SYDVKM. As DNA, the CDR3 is TGTGCCAGCAGTTTGACCGGGACAGATAGCAATCAGCCCCAGCATTTT. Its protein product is CASSLTGTDSNQPQHF.

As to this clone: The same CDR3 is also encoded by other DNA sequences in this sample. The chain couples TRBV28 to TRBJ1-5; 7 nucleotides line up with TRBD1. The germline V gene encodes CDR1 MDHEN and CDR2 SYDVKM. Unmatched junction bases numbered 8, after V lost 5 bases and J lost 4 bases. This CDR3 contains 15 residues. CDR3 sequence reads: CASSPTGLSNQPQHF. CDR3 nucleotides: TGTGCCAGCAGTCCGACAGGGTTGTCTAATCAGCCCCAGCATTTT. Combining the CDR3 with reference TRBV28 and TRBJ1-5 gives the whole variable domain DVKVTQSSRYLVKRTGEKVFLECVQDMDHENMFWYRQDPGLGLRLIYFSYDVKMKEKGDIPEGYSVSREKKERFSLILESASTNQTSMYLCASSPTGLSNQPQHFGDGTRLSIL.

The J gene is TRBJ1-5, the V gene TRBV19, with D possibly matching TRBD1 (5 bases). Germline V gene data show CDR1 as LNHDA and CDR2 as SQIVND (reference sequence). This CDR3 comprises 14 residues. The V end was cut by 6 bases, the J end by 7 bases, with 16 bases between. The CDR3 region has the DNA TGTGCCAGTAGCGCTGGGGGGGGTAACCAGCCCCAGCATTTT. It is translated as CASSAGGGNQPQHF.

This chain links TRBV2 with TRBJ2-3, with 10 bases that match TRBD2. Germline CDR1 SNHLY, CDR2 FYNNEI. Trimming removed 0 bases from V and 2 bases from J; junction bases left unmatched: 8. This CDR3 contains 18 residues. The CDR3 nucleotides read TGTGCCAGCAGTGAAGCCTGGACTAGCGGCGAATTCACAGATACGCAGTATTTT. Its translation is CASSEAWTSGEFTDTQYF.

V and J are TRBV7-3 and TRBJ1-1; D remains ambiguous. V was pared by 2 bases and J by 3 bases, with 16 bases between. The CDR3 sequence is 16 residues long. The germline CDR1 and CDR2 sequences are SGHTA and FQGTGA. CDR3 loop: CASSLEWVGMHTEAFF. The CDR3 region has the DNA TGTGCCAGCAGCTTAGAATGGGTAGGGATGCACACTGAAGCTTTCTTT.

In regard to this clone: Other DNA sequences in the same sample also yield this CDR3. In DNA, the CDR3 is TGTGCCAGCAGTTTACGAGGGGGCGGCTATGGCTACACCTTC. Translation: CASSLRGGGYGYTF. The rearrangement links TRBV28 to TRBJ1-2, with TRBD1 matching over 7 bases. This CDR3 has 14 amino acids. Trimming took 2 bases from V and 4 from J; bases not matched to a gene: 4. CDR1 is MDHEN and CDR2 is SYDVKM in the germline V gene.